A single sample is the source of the 13 T cell receptor beta chains below, sequenced in a study of blood T cell repertoires in COVID-19. Measured with immunoSEQ multiplex PCR; TCRdb has only the in-frame clones, and not every one. Of 85,000 to 110,000 clones in the sample, around 82% were seen once. The material sequenced was peripheral blood. All receptors derive from a human donor in a cohort sampled during active or convalescent COVID-19.

The chain employs TRBV6-6 and TRBJ1-4, with 8 bases fitting TRBD1. Per germline, CDR1 MNHNY and CDR2 SVGAGI (reference sequence). The length of the CDR3 is 16 residues. Trimming took 0 bases from V and 7 from J; bases not matched to a gene: 7. CDR3 in DNA: TGTGCCAGCAGTTACTCCACTCAGGGGGCGGGTGAAAAACTGTTTTTT. It codes for CASSYSTQGAGEKLFF.

The genes are TRBV3-1 (or the pseudogene TRBV3-2) and TRBJ2-1, with 11 bases aligning to TRBD2. The germline CDR1 and CDR2 sequences are LGHDT and YNNKEL (reference sequence). Unmatched junction bases numbered 3, after V lost 4 bases and J lost 4 bases. The CDR3 covers 15 residues. CDR3: CASSRTSGGYNEQFF. The DNA for the CDR3 is TGTGCCAGCAGCCGAACTAGCGGGGGTTACAATGAGCAGTTCTTC.

This chain links TRBV4-2 with TRBJ2-4; 11 bases match TRBD2. Germline-derived CDR1 and CDR2 are LGHNA and YNFKEQ. J was trimmed by 7 bases and V by 1 base; bases with no gene match: 9. CDR3 length: 17 residues. CDR3 amino acids: CASSQGLAGGGENIQYF. In DNA, the CDR3 is TGTGCCAGCAGCCAAGGGCTAGCGGGGGGCGGGGAGAACATTCAGTACTTC.

The chain carries TRBV15 and TRBJ2-5, with a weak D call TRBD2 (5 bases). Looked up from germline, CDR1 is LNHNV and CDR2 is YYDKDF (reference sequence). The V and J ends lost 3 bases and 5 bases respectively, with 10 bases between them. This CDR3 has 13 amino acids. The DNA for the CDR3 is TGTGCCACCAGCAGGGAGGTGAGGGAGACCCAGTACTTC. Its protein product is CATSREVRETQYF.

The V gene is TRBV7-3, the J gene TRBJ2-3; 7 bases map to TRBD2. Germline V gene data show CDR1 as SGHTA and CDR2 as FQGTGA. This CDR3 is built from 15 residues. V lost 5 bases and J lost 0; bases outside the gene matches: 5. CDR3 sequence (DNA): TGTGCCAGCAGCCAACTAGCGATCAGCACAGATACGCAGTATTTT. Amino acid sequence: CASSQLAISTDTQYF.

This rearrangement joins TRBV30 to TRBJ1-5, with D perhaps TRBD1 (5 bases). The germline CDR1 and CDR2 sequences are GTSNPN and SVGIG (reference sequence). V shed 3 bases and J shed 5 bases, with 11 bases lying between them. The CDR3 sequence is 13 residues long. CDR3 DNA sequence: TGTGCCTGGAGCGGGGGAATCGATCAGCCCCAGCATTTT. It is translated as CAWSGGIDQPQHF.

The rearrangement links TRBV19 to TRBJ2-2; possibly TRBD2 for D (6 bases). CDR3 length: 17 amino acids. CDR1 LNHDA and CDR2 SQIVND come from the germline V gene (reference sequence). Trimming took 0 bases from V and 4 from J, leaving 15 bases between them. CDR3 region: CASSIDYGGMGTGELFF. CDR3 coding DNA: TGTGCCAGTAGTATAGATTATGGGGGGATGGGCACCGGGGAGCTGTTTTTT.

This clone has only one observation. J is TRBJ1-6 and V is TRBV20-1, with D perhaps matching TRBD1 (5 bases). CDR1 and CDR2 (germline): DFQATT, SNEGSKA (reference sequence). V was clipped by 3 bases and J by 11 bases, with 14 bases between them. This CDR3 is built from 13 residues. CDR3 nucleotide sequence: TGCAGTGCTAGTGCTAGGGGAACGGCACCCCTCCACTTT. As protein: CSASARGTAPLHF.

This sequence joins TRBV10-2 and TRBJ1-1, with D uncertain. V was cut by 6 bases and J by 5 bases, with 13 bases left in between. The CDR3 consists of 13 residues. Germline CDR1 WSHSY, CDR2 SAAADI. In DNA, the CDR3 is TGCGCCAGCAGAGCCGGACTGGGGACTGAAGCTTTCTTT. As protein: CASRAGLGTEAFF.

This sequence joins TRBV9 and TRBJ2-7; D possibly corresponds to TRBD2 (5 bases). The length of the CDR3 is 14 residues. Looked up from germline, CDR1 is SGDLS and CDR2 is YYNGEE. V lost 0 bases, J lost 1 base, and 8 bases lay in between. The DNA for the CDR3 is TGTGCCAGCAGCGTAGGGGCGGGTTCCTACGAGCAGTACTTC. Protein product: CASSVGAGSYEQYF. The variable domain in full, with the rest retrieved from reference TRBV9 and TRBJ2-7, is DSGVTQTPKHLITATGQRVTLRCSPRSGDLSVYWYQQSLDQGLQFLIQYYNGEERAKGNILERFSAQQFPDLHSELNLSSLELGDSALYFCASSVGAGSYEQYFGPGTRLTVT.

The chain employs TRBV30 and TRBJ2-1; D is possibly TRBD1 (5 bases). V lost 0 bases and J 7 bases, leaving 13 bases between the germline ends. CDR1 GTSNPN and CDR2 SVGIG come from the germline V gene (reference sequence). CDR3 length: 14 residues. CDR3 bases: TGTGCCTGGAGTGTAGTAGGGGTTTGGAATGAGCAGTTCTTC. Translated: CAWSVVGVWNEQFF.

V is TRBV9 and J is TRBJ2-7; D unclear. Trimming took off 0 bases at V and 6 bases at J, with 10 bases between the two ends. Per germline, CDR1 SGDLS and CDR2 YYNGEE. CDR3 length equals 13 residues. The CDR3 DNA reads as TGTGCCAGCAGCGTAGGTGGTAGCCTCGAGCAGTACTTC. Its translation is CASSVGGSLEQYF.

The V and J genes are TRBV11-2 and TRBJ1-1; D may be TRBD1 (6 bases). V lost 4 bases and J lost 7, with 10 bases in between. The CDR3 spans 12 residues. CDR1 is SGHAT and CDR2 is FQNNGV in the germline V gene. CDR3 DNA sequence: TGTGCCAGCAGCTCCACAGGGTTTGAAGCTTTCTTT. This translates into CASSSTGFEAFF.